This T cell receptor beta chain was obtained from a study of cytomegalovirus exposure and HLA in healthy donors. The PCR employed 60 Vbeta primers together with 13 Jbeta primers. In the original processing: Later work found 65 million to 90 million unique TCR beta chains, with approximately 12 million shared. Using immunoSEQ multiplex PCR, the repertoire was profiled, and TCRdb retains in-frame clones only, with some absent. V, J and clone size reflect that table, while D and trimming were determined from the DNA. The sample shows 150,000 to 250,000 clones, about 82% of them seen only once. Study-wide results and limits: Three CMV-associated chains proved CMV antigen-specific in vitro. The authors listed some 150 TCR beta chains as cytomegalovirus-associated.

In regard to this clone: The antigen remains undetermined.

V was pared by 5 bases and J by 7 bases, with 8 bases of the junction left unmatched. The CDR3 consists of 14 residues. Germline-derived CDR1 and CDR2 are SGHNT and YENEEA. The sequence came from a woman aged 45-65 years in good health and CMV-seronegative. The sample taken for sequencing was PBMCs. This chain links TRBV11-3 with TRBJ2-7; 10 nucleotides align to TRBD2. CDR3 in DNA: TGTGCCAGCAGCAGCGGGAGGGTGTCGGGGGAGCAGTACTTC. Protein: CASSSGRVSGEQYF.